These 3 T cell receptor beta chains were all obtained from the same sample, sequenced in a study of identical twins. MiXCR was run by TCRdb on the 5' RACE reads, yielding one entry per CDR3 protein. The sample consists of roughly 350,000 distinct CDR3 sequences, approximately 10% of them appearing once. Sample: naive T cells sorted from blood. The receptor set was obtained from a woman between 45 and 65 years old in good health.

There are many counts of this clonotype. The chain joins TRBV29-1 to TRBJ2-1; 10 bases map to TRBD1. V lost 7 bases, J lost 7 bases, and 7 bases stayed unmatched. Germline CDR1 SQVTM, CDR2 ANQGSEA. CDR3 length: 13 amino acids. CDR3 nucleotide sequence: TGCAGCGGTGACGGGACAGGGGCTAATGAGCAGTTCTTC. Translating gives CSGDGTGANEQFF.

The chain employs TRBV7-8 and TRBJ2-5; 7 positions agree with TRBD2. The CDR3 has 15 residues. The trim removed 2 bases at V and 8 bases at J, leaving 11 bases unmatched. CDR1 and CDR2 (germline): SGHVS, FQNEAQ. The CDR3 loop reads CASSLTLAVTGTQYF. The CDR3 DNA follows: TGTGCCAGCAGCTTAACCCTAGCGGTCACGGGAACCCAGTACTTC.

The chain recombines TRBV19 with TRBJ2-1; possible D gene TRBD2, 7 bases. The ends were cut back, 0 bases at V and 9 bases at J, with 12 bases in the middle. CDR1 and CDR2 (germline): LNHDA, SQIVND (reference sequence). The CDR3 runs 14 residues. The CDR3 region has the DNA TGTGCCAGTAGTATAGATCTGGGGGGGCCTGAGCAGTTCTTC. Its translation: CASSIDLGGPEQFF.